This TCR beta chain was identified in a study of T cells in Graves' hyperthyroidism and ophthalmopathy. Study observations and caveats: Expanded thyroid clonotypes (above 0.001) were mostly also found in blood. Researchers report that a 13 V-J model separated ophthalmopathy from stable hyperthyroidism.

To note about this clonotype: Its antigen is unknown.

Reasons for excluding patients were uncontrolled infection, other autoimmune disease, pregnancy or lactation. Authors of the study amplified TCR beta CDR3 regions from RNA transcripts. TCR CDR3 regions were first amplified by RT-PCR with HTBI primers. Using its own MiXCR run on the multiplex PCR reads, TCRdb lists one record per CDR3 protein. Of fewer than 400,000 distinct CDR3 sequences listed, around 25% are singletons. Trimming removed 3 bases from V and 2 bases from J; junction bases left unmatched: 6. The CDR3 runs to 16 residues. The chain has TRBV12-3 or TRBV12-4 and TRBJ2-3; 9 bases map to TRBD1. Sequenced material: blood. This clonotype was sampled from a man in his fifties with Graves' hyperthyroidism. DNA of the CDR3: TGTGCCAGCAGTTTGTGGGACAGGGTCCCCACAGATACGCAGTATTTT. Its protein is CASSLWDRVPTDTQYF.